Below, 3 T cell receptor beta chains from the same sample are listed, as sequenced in a study of CD8 T cells in ankylosing spondylitis. TCRdb redid the calling of the 5' RACE reads with MiXCR, one entry per CDR3 protein. The repertoire holds 200,000 or so distinct CDR3 sequences, with over 10% as singletons. The sample comprised blood, either unsorted or a sorted T cell fraction (not recorded which). These receptors all stem from a female donor with ankylosing spondylitis or in good health (not recorded which).

Worth noting for this clonotype: A much larger clone is a single base away; this may be a read error. V usage is TRBV24-1 and J usage is TRBJ2-2; a possible D gene is TRBD2 (5 bases). Germline CDR1 KGHDR, CDR2 SFDVKD. The CDR3 covers 14 residues. CDR3 in amino acids: CATSSGRNTGKLFF. The CDR3 region has the DNA TGTGCCACCAGTTCTGGTAGAAACACCGGGAAGCTGTTTTTT.

This clonotype was seen a few times. This chain links TRBV9 with TRBJ2-1, with TRBD2 matching over 10 bases. Trimming at V came to 4 bases and at J to 8 bases, leaving 12 bases not matched to a gene. CDR3 size: 16 residues. Germline CDR1 SGDLS, CDR2 YYNGEE. Here the CDR3 reads CASSTPAGGPLDEQFF. CDR3 sequence (DNA): TGTGCCAGCAGCACTCCAGCGGGAGGGCCGCTAGATGAGCAGTTCTTC.

A few counts support this clonotype. The chain joins TRBV10-3 to TRBJ2-1; 7 bases match TRBD2. The CDR3 extends over 11 amino acids. Germline V gives CDR1 ENHRY, CDR2 SYGVKD. The trim removed 11 bases at V and 7 bases at J, leaving 5 bases unmatched. CDR3 coding DNA: TGTGCCGCTGCGGGAGAGAATGAGCAGTTCTTC. Translating it yields CAAAGENEQFF.